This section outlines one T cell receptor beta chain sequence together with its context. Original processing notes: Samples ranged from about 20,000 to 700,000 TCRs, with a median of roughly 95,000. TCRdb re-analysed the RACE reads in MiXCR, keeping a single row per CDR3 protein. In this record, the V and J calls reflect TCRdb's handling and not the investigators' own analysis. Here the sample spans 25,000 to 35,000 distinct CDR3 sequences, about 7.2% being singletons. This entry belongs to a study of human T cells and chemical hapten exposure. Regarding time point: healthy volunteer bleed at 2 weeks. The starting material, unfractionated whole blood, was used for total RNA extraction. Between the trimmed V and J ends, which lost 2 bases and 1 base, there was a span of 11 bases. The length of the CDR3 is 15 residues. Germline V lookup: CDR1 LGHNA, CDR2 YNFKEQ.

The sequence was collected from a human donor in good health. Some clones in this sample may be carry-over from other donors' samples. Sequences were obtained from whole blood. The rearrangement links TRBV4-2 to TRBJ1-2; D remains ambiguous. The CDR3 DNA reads TGTGCCAGCAGCCAATCCGGACCGAATAACTATGGCTACACCTTC. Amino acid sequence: CASSQSGPNNYGYTF.